This paragraph covers one TCR beta chain sequence. Its antigen is undetermined. Sequencing was performed with immunoSEQ multiplex PCR; in TCRdb, only in-frame clones are kept and a portion is missing. The sample shows around 1.6 million clones, 95% to 99% of them seen only once. This entry comes from a study of shared clonotypes between healthy human individuals. Study context: The plates for each donor numbered three CD4 naive, three CD4 memory, two CD8 naive and one CD8 memory. Study-wide results and caveats: Across a handful of donors, naive CD4 shared 5% to 6.5%, naive CD8 around 3.5%, memory CD4 roughly 2.5%, memory CD8 about 0.4%. A generally larger estimated richness was seen in naive subsets than in memory subsets.

Both subsets, CD45RA+ naive and CD45RA-negative memory, were split from the CD4+ cells. Input material: naive CD4+ T cells sorted from blood. Stated subset: CD45RA+ positively selected. The sequence was collected from a man aged 25-45 years in good health.

CDR3 nucleotide sequence: TGTGCCAGTCCCCAGGGCAAGGAGCTCCGGACCGGGGAGCTGTTTTTT. It yields the protein CASPQGKELRTGELFF. This chain links TRBV18 with TRBJ2-2; D is possibly TRBD1 (5 bases). V lost 9 bases and J lost 5, with 22 bases in between. Per germline, CDR1 KGHSH and CDR2 LQKENI. The CDR3 has 16 residues.